The present TCR beta chain was sequenced within a study of T cells after yellow fever vaccination. Study-level background: Markers CD3, CD45RA, CCR7 and CD95 served to sort the EM, EMRA, CM and Tscm memory subsets. Whole-study findings and limits: Once the booster was given, most primary-vaccination clones reappeared, at more than 95% for CD4 and roughly 86% for CD8.

Germline V gene data show CDR1 as ENHRY and CDR2 as SYGVKD. Trimming left V 6 bases short and J 5 bases short, with 14 bases between. This CDR3 comprises 14 residues. This clonotype was recorded at least ten times. A universal primer site and UMIs were added as TCR cDNA was made by 5'RACE template switching. TCRdb re-called the 5' RACE reads with MiXCR, one entry per CDR3 protein. Here the sample spans 50,000 to 60,000 distinct CDR3 sequences, approximately 6.1% being singletons. The source is a man aged 18 to 29 who received the YFV17D yellow fever vaccine. This rearrangement joins TRBV10-3 to TRBJ2-1; tentative D call: TRBD2 (5 bases). The sequencing used PBMCs, either bulk or a sorted T-cell subset (CD4+, CD8+, memory, or dextramer-sorted; not recorded which), collected on the day of the yellow fever booster vaccination. The CDR3 loop is CAIRSVTTDNEQFF. DNA for the CDR3: TGTGCCATCAGGAGCGTGACTACCGACAATGAGCAGTTCTTC.